This TCR beta chain was retrieved from a study of T cells expressing NK-cell markers. Study-wide findings and caveats: Evidence did not settle whether expanded NKG2C+ T cell clones targeted HCMV. More than 5 donors showed dominant NKG2C+ clonotypes comprising roughly 1.0-7.5% of their CD8+ T cells.

Notes on this clonotype: What it binds is not known.

The CDR3 is made up of 15 amino acids. Germline CDR1 reads SEHNR; CDR2 reads FQNEAQ (reference sequence). Using the 5' RACE reads, TCRdb records one entry per CDR3 protein without DNA. This sample contains about 30,000 distinct CDR3 sequences. V and J are TRBV7-9 and TRBJ1-1; the D call from TCRdb, TRBD1, cannot be confirmed without DNA. The sequenced sample consisted of blood T cells: a sorted CD56 or NKG2C T cell subset, CD4+ or CD8+ T cells, or bulk PBMC T cells (not recorded which). This sequence originates from a woman aged 18 to 75 in good health. The chain's CDR3 is CASSLAGKGDTEAFF.